This T cell receptor beta chain came from a study of T-cell memory formation after mild COVID-19. Whole-study findings and limits: Second-wave clones peaking on day 37 lacked confirmed SARS-CoV-2 specificity.

Turning to this clonotype: No antigen is known for it.

TCRdb used MiXCR to reprocess the 5' RACE reads, holding one entry per CDR3 protein. The table lists a few hundred thousand distinct CDR3 sequences, under 30% of them singletons, with approximately 12% in the top ten. Germline lookup yields CDR1 DFQATT and CDR2 SNEGSKA (reference sequence). The CDR3 is made up of 12 amino acids. V was pared by 5 bases and J by 7 bases, with 12 bases between. The source of this sequence is an adult woman who had mild COVID-19 (a few samples of this study predate the infection). Cell type and time point are not known. The sequenced sample consisted of PBMCs or a T cell subset sorted from them (not recorded which). V gene TRBV20-1 combines with J gene TRBJ2-1, with D maybe TRBD2 (6 bases). CDR3 in amino acids: CSAWGGANEQFF. The CDR3 region has the DNA TGCAGTGCTTGGGGCGGGGCGAATGAGCAGTTCTTC.